A single sample is the source of the 7 T cell receptor beta chains below, sequenced in a study of technical replicates of blood from several donors. Using immunoSEQ multiplex PCR, the repertoire was profiled, and TCRdb retains in-frame clones only, with some absent. The sample includes more than 75,000 clones, just over 90% seen only once; the top ten take less than 0.3%. The specimen sequenced was T cells isolated from PBMCs. These receptors all come from a human donor in good health.

The count of this clone is one. The rearrangement uses TRBV6-1 and TRBJ1-2, with D unclear. In germline, CDR1 is MNHNS, CDR2 SASEGT. V lost 2 bases to trimming and J lost 5 bases, with 9 bases between them. The CDR3 contains 13 residues. CDR3 DNA: TGTGCCAGCAGTGAAAACACAGCTTATGGCTACACCTTC. This encodes CASSENTAYGYTF.

The table lists this clone with a count of one. V gene TRBV18 combines with J gene TRBJ2-7; D not resolved. Trimming removed 1 base at V and 0 bases at J, with 13 bases between. The CDR3 covers 16 residues. Per the germline V gene, CDR1 is KGHSH and CDR2 is LQKENI. The DNA for the CDR3 is TGTGCCAGCTCACCACTTGAGTTAGTTAGCTCCTACGAGCAGTACTTC. This translates into CASSPLELVSSYEQYF.

V and J are TRBV28 and TRBJ2-7, with D possibly being TRBD2 (7 bases). CDR1 and CDR2 (germline): MDHEN, SYDVKM. V was trimmed by 10 bases and J by 6 bases, leaving 28 bases between them. The CDR3 spans 16 residues. The DNA of the CDR3 is TGTGCCACTTCTACTTATCAGGGGAGGGGAAGGGGCGAGCAGTACTTC. Translation gives CATSTYQGRGRGEQYF. The full variable domain, in which reference TRBV28 and TRBJ2-7 provide the parts outside the CDR3, is DVKVTQSSRYLVKRTGEKVFLECVQDMDHENMFWYRQDPGLGLRLIYFSYDVKMKEKGDIPEGYSVSREKKERFSLILESASTNQTSMYLCATSTYQGRGRGEQYFGPGTRLTVT.

The rearrangement links TRBV10-1 to TRBJ2-5; 9 nucleotides match TRBD2. The CDR3 runs to 15 residues. The junction had 6 bases not matched to a gene; V was cut back by 0 bases and J by 7 bases. Per the germline V gene, CDR1 is WNHNN and CDR2 is SYGVQD (reference sequence). The CDR3 protein is CASSESTREGRTQYF. The CDR3 nucleotides are TGCGCCAGCAGTGAGTCGACGCGGGAGGGCCGGACCCAGTACTTC.

CDR3 in amino acids: CASGRQAGEQYF. DNA for the CDR3: TGTGCTAGTGGCCGACAGGCCGGCGAGCAGTACTTC. The rearrangement links TRBV12-5 to TRBJ2-7; possibly TRBD1 for D (6 bases). This CDR3 has 12 amino acids. Germline lookup yields CDR1 LGHNT and CDR2 FRNRAP. Deletions cut 6 bases from V and 6 bases from J, with 12 bases between.

CDR3 nucleotides: TGTGCCAGCAGTCCGCGGGCGACAGGGCCTAACTATGGCTACACCTTC. It translates to CASSPRATGPNYGYTF. This chain uses TRBV27 with TRBJ1-2; 7 nucleotides line up with TRBD1. Germline V lookup: CDR1 MNHEY, CDR2 SMNVEV (reference sequence). V was pared by 5 bases and J by 0 bases, with 9 bases of the junction left unmatched. The length of the CDR3 is 16 residues.

The chain has TRBV5-1 and TRBJ1-2, with D tentatively TRBD1 (5 bases). Trimming took 5 bases from V and 0 from J, leaving 17 bases between them. CDR3 length: 16 amino acids. The germline gives CDR1 SGHRS, CDR2 YFSETQ. The CDR3 protein is CASRSGGPLANYGYTF. CDR3 in DNA: TGCGCCAGCAGGAGCGGGGGACCGTTAGCTAACTATGGCTACACCTTC.